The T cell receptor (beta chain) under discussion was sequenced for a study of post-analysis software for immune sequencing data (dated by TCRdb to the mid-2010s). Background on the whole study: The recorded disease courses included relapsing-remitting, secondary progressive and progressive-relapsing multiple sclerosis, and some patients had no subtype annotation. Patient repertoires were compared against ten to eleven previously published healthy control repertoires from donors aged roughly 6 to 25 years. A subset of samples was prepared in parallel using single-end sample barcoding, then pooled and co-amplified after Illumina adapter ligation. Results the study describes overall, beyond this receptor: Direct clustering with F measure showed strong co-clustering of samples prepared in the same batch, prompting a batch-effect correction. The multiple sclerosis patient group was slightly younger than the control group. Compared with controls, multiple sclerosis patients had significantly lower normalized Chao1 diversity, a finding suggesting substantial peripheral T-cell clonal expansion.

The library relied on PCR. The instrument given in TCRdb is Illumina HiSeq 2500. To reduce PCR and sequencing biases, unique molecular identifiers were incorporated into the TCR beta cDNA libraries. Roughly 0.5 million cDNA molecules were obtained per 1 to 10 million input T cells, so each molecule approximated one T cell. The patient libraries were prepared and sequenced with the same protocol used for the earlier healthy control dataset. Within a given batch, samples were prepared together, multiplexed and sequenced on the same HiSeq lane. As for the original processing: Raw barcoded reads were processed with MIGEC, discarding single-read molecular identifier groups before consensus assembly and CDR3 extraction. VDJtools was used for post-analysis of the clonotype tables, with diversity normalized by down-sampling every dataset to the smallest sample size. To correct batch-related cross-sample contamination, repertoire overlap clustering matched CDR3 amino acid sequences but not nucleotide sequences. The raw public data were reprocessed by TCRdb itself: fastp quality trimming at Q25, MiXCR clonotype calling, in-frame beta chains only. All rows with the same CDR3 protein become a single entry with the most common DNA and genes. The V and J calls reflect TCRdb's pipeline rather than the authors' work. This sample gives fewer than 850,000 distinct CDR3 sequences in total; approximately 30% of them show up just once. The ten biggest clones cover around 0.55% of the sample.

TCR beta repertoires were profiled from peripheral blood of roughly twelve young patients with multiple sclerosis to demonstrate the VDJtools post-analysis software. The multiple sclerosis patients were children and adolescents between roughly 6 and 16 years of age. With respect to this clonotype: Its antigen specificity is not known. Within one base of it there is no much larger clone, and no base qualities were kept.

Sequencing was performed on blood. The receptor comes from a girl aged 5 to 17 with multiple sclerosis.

For the CDR3, the sequence is CASSQGGDQPQHF. The DNA is TGCGCCAGCAGCCAAGGAGGGGATCAGCCCCAGCATTTT. The V and J segments used are TRBV4-3 and TRBJ1-5; the D gene is perhaps TRBD1, from 5 matching bases. Based on the germline V gene, the CDR1 and CDR2 sequences are LGHNA and YSLEER. The CDR3, from cysteine to phenylalanine, totals 13 residues. The DNA shown is the 39-base CDR3, in frame from base 1. V sheds 1 base and J sheds 5 bases, leaving 6 bases between their ends.